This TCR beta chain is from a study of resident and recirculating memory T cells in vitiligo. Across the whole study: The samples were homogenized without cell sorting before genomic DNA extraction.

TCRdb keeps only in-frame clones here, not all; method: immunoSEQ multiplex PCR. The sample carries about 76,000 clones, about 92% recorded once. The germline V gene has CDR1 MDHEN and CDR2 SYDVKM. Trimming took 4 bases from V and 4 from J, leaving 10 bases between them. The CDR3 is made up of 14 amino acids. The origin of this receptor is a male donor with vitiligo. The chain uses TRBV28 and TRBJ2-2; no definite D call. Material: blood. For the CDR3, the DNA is TGTGCCAGCAGTTCCGGGTCTATCACCGGGGAGCTGTTTTTT. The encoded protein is CASSSGSITGELFF.